These T cell receptor beta chains were read from a single sample in a study of blood T cell repertoires in COVID-19. The repertoire was sequenced with immunoSEQ multiplex PCR; TCRdb's copy has only in-frame clones and lacks some. The profile shows about 49,000 clones, more than 65% of them singletons. The sample taken for sequencing was peripheral blood. Source of these receptors: a woman in her 70s with acute or convalescent COVID-19. CDR3s include the opening cysteine and the closing phenylalanine or tryptophan. Each record gives: D gene, clone size, J gene, V gene, CDR3 DNA, CDR3 protein. The D gene is left open where the match is weak. Clone size is given for some rows only: seen once, a few or many times, or a class if the clone is expanded.

>TRBD1|once|TRBJ2-7|TRBV6-5
TGTGCCAGCAGCCCCGCCGTCCACAGGGGCTACGAGCAGTACTTC
CASSPAVHRGYEQYF
>TRBD2|few|TRBJ2-7|TRBV4-2
TGTGCCAGCAGCCAAGACGGGGGGAGGTACGAGCAGTACTTC
CASSQDGGRYEQYF
>TRBD2|-|TRBJ2-1|TRBV23-1
TGCGCCAGCAGTCAATCGATTAGCGGGAGTTTCGACAATGAGCAGTTCTTC
CASSQSISGSFDNEQFF
>-|-|TRBJ1-1|TRBV7-9
TGTGCCAGCAGCCCCCTGGAGGCGATGAACACTGAAGCTTTCTTT
CASSPLEAMNTEAFF
>-|-|TRBJ1-1|TRBV11-1
TGTGCCAGCAGCTTACTCCGGTTTACTGAAGCTTTCTTT
CASSLLRFTEAFF
>-|-|TRBJ1-5|TRBV28
TGTGCCAGCAGTTTATTCGAGCCCCAGCATTTT
CASSLFEPQHF
>-|-|TRBJ2-1|TRBV7-9
TGTGCCAGCAACGGGGACACTAGCAATGAGCAGTTCTTC
CASNGDTSNEQFF
>TRBD2|-|TRBJ2-1|TRBV6-5
TGTGCCAGCAGCAAGCGGGAACGGAATGAGCAGTTCTTC
CASSKRERNEQFF
>-|few|TRBJ1-2|TRBV15
TGTGCCACCAGCAGGGTGACAGGCTACGGCTATGGCTACACCTTC
CATSRVTGYGYGYTF
>-|-|TRBJ1-5|TRBV19
TGTGCCAGTAGTACCCCATCCCGGGGGAATCAGCCCCAGCATTTT
CASSTPSRGNQPQHF
>TRBD1|-|TRBJ2-2|TRBV10-2
TGCGTCATAGGACAGGGTGAACACCGGGGAGCTGTTTTT
CVIGQGEHRGAVF
>-|-|TRBJ2-3|TRBV5-1
TGCGCCAGCAGCCCAGGATTCTTCACAGATACGCAGTATTTT
CASSPGFFTDTQYF
>-|-|TRBJ2-1|TRBV10-3
TGTGCCATCAGTGAGTCGTGGGGGCGGAATAGCGATGAGCAGTTCTTC
CAISESWGRNSDEQFF
>TRBD2|-|TRBJ2-3|TRBV30
TGTGCCTGGAGTTTCGGGGGGTACACAGATACGCAGTATTTT
CAWSFGGYTDTQYF
>-|once|TRBJ2-1|TRBV24-1
TGTGCCACCAGTGATCCTAGACAGGGGAGGGATGAGCAGTTCTTC
CATSDPRQGRDEQFF
>-|-|TRBJ2-7|TRBV20-1
TGCAGTGCTACAGGGGACGAGCAGTACTTC
CSATGDEQYF
>TRBD1|-|TRBJ1-2|TRBV6-6
TGTGCCAGCAGTTCCCTCAGGGGGGACGGTGGCTACACCTTC
CASSSLRGDGGYTF
>TRBD1|few|TRBJ1-4|TRBV10-3
TGTGCCATCAGTTCGGGGACAGGGGGCAATGAAAAACTGTTTTTT
CAISSGTGGNEKLFF
>TRBD1|-|TRBJ1-2|TRBV3-1/TRBV3-2
TGTGCCAGCAGCCCCCAACTCCCCACAGGGGACTATGGCTACACCTTC
CASSPQLPTGDYGYTF
>TRBD1|-|TRBJ2-1|TRBV5-4
TGTGCCAGCAGCCGGGACAGGGCTAACAATGAGCAGTTCTTC
CASSRDRANNEQFF
>-|-|TRBJ2-4|TRBV11-3
TGTGCCAGCAGCTTAGCCAGGGCTGGCATTCAGTACTTC
CASSLARAGIQYF
>TRBD2|-|TRBJ2-5|TRBV4-1
TGCGCCAGCAGCTCTGGACTAGCGGGGGGGCCGGGGCGTGAGACCCAGTACTTC
CASSSGLAGGPGRETQYF